The T cell receptor beta chain described here comes from a study of T cells in women clearing cervical HPV infection. Study summary: No precancer developed; the control's incident HPV16 infection cleared within 12 months. Blood came at first lesion visit for cases, post-clearance for controls. Overall study findings and caveats: Cases and controls were distinguished at AUC approximately 0.81 by richness and V genes. Each sample's T-cell count was unknown, possibly confounding richness.

Only in-frame clones appear in the TCRdb table, and some are missing; sequencing was by immunoSEQ multiplex PCR. This repertoire includes some 20,000 clones. The CDR3 is made up of 14 amino acids. Per germline, CDR1 MNHEY and CDR2 SVGEGT. Note on this clone: Its antigen is currently unknown. Read data end 3 residues before the CDR3 end; the end is taken from the germline J gene.

The receptor comes from a woman between 18 and 69 years old with a cervical HPV16 infection that either progressed to CIN3+ or cleared (not recorded which). Sample: blood buffy coat. The chain joins TRBV6-2 or TRBV6-3 to TRBJ1-2; D unresolved. The CDR3 bases that were read are TGTGCCAGCAGGACGACTAGCGCAAAATCCCGG. It translates to CASRTTSAKSR. The CDR3 reads in full as CASRTTSAKSRYTF.